This T cell receptor (beta chain) appears in the sequencing data of a study of response to subunit inactivated influenza vaccine. For this clonotype: A much more abundant neighbour one base away suggests this may be a read error.

CDR3 length: 14 amino acids. Germline CDR1 DFQATT, CDR2 SNEGSKA (reference sequence). Using its own MiXCR run on the RT-PCR reads, TCRdb lists one record per CDR3 protein. The repertoire holds 300,000 to 350,000 distinct CDR3 sequences, with 21% as singletons. The chain has TRBV20-1 and TRBJ1-1; the match to TRBD1 covers 8 bases. The sequence was obtained from a man aged 50-75 years who received an inactivated influenza vaccine. The source material was PBMCs from blood, sampled 21 months after vaccination. The CDR3 DNA reads TGCAGTGCTAGAGATCGACAGGGGAGCACTCAAGCTTTCTTT. This encodes CSARDRQGSTQAFF.